The entry that follows covers one T cell receptor beta chain sequence. Its antigen is currently unknown. This specimen belongs to a study of post-analysis software for immune sequencing data. Findings of the study overall: There was significantly lower normalized Chao1 diversity in multiple sclerosis patients than in controls. Same-batch preparations were strongly co-clustered by F measure.

Incorporated into the TCR beta cDNA libraries were unique molecular identifiers, which served to reduce PCR and sequencing biases. T cells numbering about 0.85 to 11 million yielded cDNA molecules that totaled about 500,000. TCRdb recomputed calls from the PCR reads with MiXCR, one row per CDR3 protein. The table has about 540,000 distinct CDR3 sequences, 30% to 40% seen once. Sequencing input: blood. This sequence originates from a girl aged 2-17 years with multiple sclerosis.

CDR3 DNA: TGCGCCAGCAGCTTGGCCCCCTTGGGGGGGAGCACAGATACGCAGTATTTT. It translates to CASSLAPLGGSTDTQYF. V is TRBV5-1 and J is TRBJ2-3; 7 bases are shared with TRBD2. The V segment lost 0 bases and the J segment 0 bases; nucleotides outside the gene matches: 7. This CDR3 spans 17 amino acids. Germline lookup yields CDR1 SGHRS and CDR2 YFSETQ.